Listed below are T cell receptor beta chains from one sample, sequenced in a study of T-cell memory formation after mild COVID-19. In TCRdb, the 5' RACE reads were re-called with MiXCR into one record per CDR3 protein. The table records 270,000 or so distinct CDR3 sequences, approximately 15% of them present only once. Source material: PBMCs or a T cell subset sorted from them (not recorded which). The receptors originated from a man between 18 and 29 years old who had mild COVID-19 (a few samples of this study predate the infection). Cell type and time point are not known. Both conserved end residues are part of each CDR3. D genes are given only for firm matches. Clone size is shown for a subset of rows, as once, few, many or a class of expanded clone.

D	J	V	size	DNA	CDR3
TRBD2	TRBJ2-7	TRBV6-2/TRBV6-3	-	TGTGCCAGCAGTTACCACGGGGGGGGCCTCGAGCAGTACTTC	CASSYHGGGLEQYF
-	TRBJ2-2	TRBV7-6	-	TGTGCCAGCAGCTTAGTAGGCCAGACGGGGGCCGGGGAGCTGTTTTTT	CASSLVGQTGAGELFF
TRBD2	TRBJ2-3	TRBV28	-	TGTGCCAGCCGACTAGCGGTGAAATTAGATACGCAGTATTTT	CASRLAVKLDTQYF
-	TRBJ2-3	TRBV19	few	TGTGCCAGTAGTATGGACAACACAGATACGCAGTATTTT	CASSMDNTDTQYF
-	TRBJ1-5	TRBV7-9	-	TGTGCCAGCAGCTCGGAGACAGTTTCAGCCCAGCATTTT	CASSSETVSAQHF
TRBD2	TRBJ2-1	TRBV3-1	few	TGTGCCAGCAGCCAAGGAGCGGGGGGGCGGAATGAGCAGTTCTTC	CASSQGAGGRNEQFF
-	TRBJ2-7	TRBV12-3/TRBV12-4	-	TGTGCCAGCAGTTTAACGACCCCCTACGAGCAGTACTTC	CASSLTTPYEQYF
-	TRBJ1-6	TRBV6-6	-	TGTGCCAGCAGTTCAGGGCATACGTCCTATAATTCACCCCTCCACTTT	CASSSGHTSYNSPLHF
-	TRBJ1-1	TRBV19	-	TGTGCCAGTAGTATAGATCGGGTGACCTTGAACACTGAAGCTTTCTTT	CASSIDRVTLNTEAFF
-	TRBJ2-6	TRBV21-1	few	TGTGCCAGCAACCTCATTGCCTCTGGGGCCAACGTCCTGACTTTC	CASNLIASGANVLTF
-	TRBJ1-2	TRBV28	-	TGTGCCAGCAGCGATGCGGGGCTGGGCTACACCTTC	CASSDAGLGYTF
-	TRBJ1-1	TRBV7-2	many	TGTGCCAGCAGCTTAGGGCCAAGGCAAGCTTTCTTT	CASSLGPRQAFF
TRBD2	TRBJ2-1	TRBV2	many	TGTGCCAGCAGTCCCGGGACTAGCCGTTACAATGAGCAGTTCTTC	CASSPGTSRYNEQFF
TRBD1	TRBJ1-5	TRBV20-1	-	TGCAGTGCTAGACCCGGACAGGGTCTCAATCAGCCCCAGCATTTT	CSARPGQGLNQPQHF
TRBD1	TRBJ2-1	TRBV24-1	few	TGTGCCACCAGTGATTCACGACGACAGGGGCGGTACAATGAGCAGTTCTTC	CATSDSRRQGRYNEQFF
TRBD2	TRBJ2-7	TRBV5-1	few	TGCGCCAGCAGCTTGCAGCGGGGGACCTCCTACGAGCAGTACTTC	CASSLQRGTSYEQYF
-	TRBJ1-1	TRBV5-4	few	TGTGCCAGCAGCTCTGACAGGACGGGGGCTGAAGCTTTCTTT	CASSSDRTGAEAFF
-	TRBJ2-1	TRBV6-2/TRBV6-3	few	TGTGCCAGCAGGAAGACGGGTGAGCAGTTCTTC	CASRKTGEQFF
TRBD1	TRBJ1-2	TRBV4-1	-	TGCGCCAGCAGCCCGCCGGGACAGGGCAATGGCTACACCTTC	CASSPPGQGNGYTF
-	TRBJ2-3	TRBV7-9	few	TGTGCCAGCAGCCTACGGCGGGTCGGCACAGATACGCAGTATTTT	CASSLRRVGTDTQYF
-	TRBJ1-1	TRBV7-9	-	TGTGCCAGCGGCGGGGTCAACACTGAAGCTTTCTTT	CASGGVNTEAFF
-	TRBJ1-1	TRBV6-1	-	TGTGCCAGCAGTGAAGATCCGGGCACGAACACTGAAGCTTTCTTT	CASSEDPGTNTEAFF